This is a list of T cell receptor beta chains from one sample in a study of T cell repertoires in cytomegalovirus infection. TCRdb passed the reads through MiXCR, listing each CDR3 protein once. The sample yields around 140,000 distinct CDR3 sequences, about 6% seen once. Sequenced material: PBMCs. The source is a human donor in good health (CMV status not recorded). Some clones in this sample may be carry-over from other donors' samples. The CDR3 runs from the conserved cysteine through the conserved F or W.

J	V	CDR3
TRBJ2-2	TRBV7-2	CASSLAEGQGRRGELFF
TRBJ1-1	TRBV5-1	CASSLPTGLNTEAFF
TRBJ1-1	TRBV7-2	CASSLARGSAEAFF
TRBJ2-1	TRBV7-9	CASSAGQALKQFF
TRBJ2-1	TRBV11-2	CASRLGRGGTYNEQFF
TRBJ2-3	TRBV25-1	CASSELDLVITDTQYF
TRBJ1-5	TRBV12-3/TRBV12-4	CASSGDRRNQPQHF
TRBJ1-1	TRBV30	CAWSATVNTEAFF
TRBJ2-5	TRBV7-2	CASSHPQETQYF
TRBJ2-1	TRBV11-2	CASSLVAGGFHNEQFF
TRBJ1-1	TRBV6-1	CASSEVGPSTAFF
TRBJ1-1	TRBV7-8	CASSLGVADTEAFF
TRBJ2-1	TRBV7-2	CASSDRRGGEQFF
TRBJ2-7	TRBV29-1	CSVDRGRTGEQYF
TRBJ2-2	TRBV7-2	CASGGSPGELFF
TRBJ1-2	TRBV10-3	CAIRESAGDYGYTF
TRBJ2-6	TRBV7-2	CASSLGLMSGANVLTF
TRBJ2-3	TRBV10-3	CAISESEAQYF
TRBJ2-7	TRBV20-1	CSASGSFYEQYF
TRBJ1-6	TRBV27	CASSQDSHRGYNSPLHF
TRBJ1-5	TRBV7-8	CASSYGGNQPQHF
TRBJ1-5	TRBV18	CASSPEGGYQPQHF
TRBJ1-1	TRBV11-3	CASSDRDRGQGTEAFF
TRBJ1-2	TRBV14	CASSLRQEGRGYGYTF
TRBJ1-6	TRBV4-1	CASRTGGNNSPLHF
TRBJ1-6	TRBV20-1	CSARDTGTSYNSPLHF
TRBJ2-5	TRBV3-1	CASSQVRGGDDQETQYF
TRBJ1-6	TRBV20-1	CSARTGNSPLHF
TRBJ2-2	TRBV14	CASSQERARELFF
TRBJ2-5	TRBV4-2	CASSQDSSLLAGGASQYF
TRBJ1-1	TRBV28	CASSQTGSEAFF
TRBJ1-2	TRBV24-1	CATSDSGTGYGYTF
TRBJ2-7	TRBV30	CAWIPPGQGNYEQYF
TRBJ1-1	TRBV20-1	CSARSLDLNTEAFF
TRBJ1-2	TRBV28	CASSFTGGKSGYTF
TRBJ2-5	TRBV7-8	CASSPRQGGQETQYF
TRBJ2-2	TRBV28	CASSYRTGTGELFF
TRBJ2-3	TRBV27	CASSTQGSAQYF
TRBJ2-5	TRBV10-1	CASSPGLAGGYETQYF
TRBJ2-5	TRBV6-1	CASSEAPGLFQETQYF
TRBJ2-3	TRBV7-9	CASSLGAGGNADTQYF
TRBJ2-3	TRBV2	CASRSRGTGLSTDTQYF
TRBJ1-3	TRBV6-2/TRBV6-3	CASSYQVDVETINSVNTIYF
TRBJ2-3	TRBV19	CASSMLGGAGTDTQYF
TRBJ2-3	TRBV28	CASSPQLAGADTQYF
TRBJ2-2	TRBV7-6	CASIMTGTVNTGELFF
TRBJ1-6	TRBV12-3/TRBV12-4	CASSLQGVSNSPLHF
TRBJ2-7	TRBV7-9	CASSLLGDRGDYEQYF
TRBJ1-2	TRBV15	CATSETGLYGYTF
TRBJ1-6	TRBV4-1	CASSLRTELSPLHF
TRBJ1-3	TRBV5-4	CASSLTGAPRNTIYF
TRBJ2-1	TRBV7-2	CASSPPARLAGAYYNEQFF
TRBJ2-2	TRBV19	CASSPLRGNTGELFF
TRBJ2-5	TRBV7-2	CASSIWGTSSHRTQYF
TRBJ1-4	TRBV7-7	CASSATAQVNEKLFF
TRBJ2-7	TRBV7-9	CASSPDNVLNYEQYF
TRBJ2-3	TRBV24-1	CATSDFPRDTQYF
TRBJ1-1	TRBV7-9	CASSYGHGGTEAFF
TRBJ2-3	TRBV2	CASSEERVPQDTDTQYF